The 9 T cell receptor beta chains reported below all come from one sample, sequenced in a study of shared clonotypes between healthy human individuals. Method: immunoSEQ multiplex PCR; TCRdb's copy keeps in-frame clones and lacks some. The table includes about 750,000 clones, around 93% detected once. CD45RO-negative CD8 cells positively selected for CCR7 made up the naive population, which excluded terminally differentiated effector memory CD45RA+ cells. What was sequenced was naive CD8+ T cells sorted from blood. The source is a man aged 25 to 45 in good health.

The count of this clone is one. The chain links TRBV7-9 to TRBJ2-1; D is unclear. This CDR3 region has 18 residues. The V and J ends lost 2 bases and 5 bases respectively, with 22 bases between them. Germline CDR1 and CDR2: SEHNR and FQNEAQ (reference sequence). Here the CDR3 reads CASSLRRSGSVINNEQFF. CDR3 nucleotide sequence: TGTGCCAGCAGCTTACGACGGAGTGGGTCCGTGATCAACAATGAGCAGTTCTTC.

The J gene is TRBJ2-1, the V gene TRBV19; 8 bases fit TRBD1. Germline trimming cut 4 bases from V and 6 bases from J; bases unmatched to any gene: 14. CDR3 length: 17 residues. Germline CDR1 reads LNHDA; CDR2 reads SQIVND (reference sequence). This CDR3 is CASSSSPDREFRNEQFF. CDR3 nucleotides: TGTGCCAGTAGTAGCTCTCCGGACAGGGAATTTCGCAATGAGCAGTTCTTC.

This clone occurred a few times. This chain joins TRBV4-1 and TRBJ1-3, with D possibly being TRBD1 (5 bases). Germline lookup yields CDR1 MGHRA and CDR2 YSYEKL. Trimming left V 0 bases short and J 0 bases short, with 12 bases between. The CDR3 has 17 residues. The CDR3 loop is CASSQDWQGRSGNTIYF. The CDR3 coding sequence is TGCGCCAGCAGCCAAGATTGGCAGGGCCGCTCTGGAAACACCATATATTTT.

The V gene is TRBV11-2, the J gene TRBJ2-7; no clear D. The CDR3 spans 12 residues. CDR1 and CDR2 from the germline V gene are SGHAT and FQNNGV. The germline V and J ends were trimmed by 6 bases and 5 bases, with 11 bases remaining between them. The CDR3 region is CASRGLRHEQYF. CDR3 DNA sequence: TGTGCCAGCAGAGGGCTACGTCACGAGCAGTACTTC.

The chain links TRBV29-1 to TRBJ2-5; tentative D call: TRBD2 (5 bases). Trimming cost V 3 bases and J 5 bases, with 19 bases left between them. Germline values: CDR1 SQVTM, CDR2 ANQGSEA. CDR3 size: 15 residues. CDR3: CSVDGLGSPGETQYF. The CDR3 DNA sequence: TGCAGCGTTGACGGACTGGGATCCCCGGGGGAGACCCAGTACTTC.

The V gene is TRBV7-9, the J gene TRBJ2-7; TRBD1 matches 8 bases. Germline V lookup: CDR1 SEHNR, CDR2 FQNEAQ (reference sequence). The CDR3 extends over 15 amino acids. V lost 5 bases to trimming and J lost 0 bases; unmatched junction nucleotides: 6. CDR3 nucleotide sequence: TGTGCCAGCAGCAGAAGGACAGGGAGCTCCTACGAGCAGTACTTC. It specifies CASSRRTGSSYEQYF.

With respect to this clone: This sample also contains other DNA sequences that code for the same CDR3. The chain recombines TRBV29-1 with TRBJ2-7; possible D gene TRBD2, 6 bases. This CDR3 is 12 amino acids long. The ends were cut back, 4 bases at V and 1 base at J, with 8 bases in the middle. Germline lookup yields CDR1 SQVTM and CDR2 ANQGSEA. The CDR3 spells CSVARGSYEQYF. Written as DNA, the CDR3 is TGCAGCGTTGCTCGGGGGTCCTACGAGCAGTACTTC.

V and J are TRBV28 and TRBJ2-1; no definite D call. CDR1 and CDR2 from the germline V gene are MDHEN and SYDVKM. Trimming took 3 bases from V and 8 from J, leaving 17 bases between them. The CDR3 spans 15 residues. This chain's CDR3 is CASSFSFQNDHEQFF. The CDR3 DNA is TGTGCCAGCAGTTTCTCGTTCCAGAATGACCATGAGCAGTTCTTC. The complete variable domain, with remaining parts taken from reference TRBV28 and TRBJ2-1, reads DVKVTQSSRYLVKRTGEKVFLECVQDMDHENMFWYRQDPGLGLRLIYFSYDVKMKEKGDIPEGYSVSREKKERFSLILESASTNQTSMYLCASSFSFQNDHEQFFGPGTRLTVL.

This clone appeared once. The gene calls are TRBV27 and TRBJ2-3; D is ambiguous. CDR1 and CDR2 from the germline V gene are MNHEY and SMNVEV (reference sequence). With 3 bases removed from V and 6 bases from J, the gap between germline ends came to 10 bases. The CDR3 runs 13 residues. In nucleotides, the CDR3 is TGTGCCAGCAGTTTCAATCCTCCTGATACGCAGTATTTT. This translates into CASSFNPPDTQYF.